The 27 T cell receptor beta chains below come from one sample, sequenced in a study of T-cell reconstitution after alpha-beta-depleted transplantation in children. A TCRbeta library incorporating unique molecular identifiers was prepared. TCRdb reprocessed the PCR reads via MiXCR and lists one record per CDR3 protein. The table shows 800,000 to 1,000,000 distinct CDR3 sequences, with about 26% occurring only once. The source was PBMCs, mostly from graft donor cells, collected 360 days after TCRalphabeta/CD19-depleted stem cell transplant. The receptors were gathered from a boy in the first two years of life who had a stem cell transplant for SCID, so the T cells may come from the graft donor.

This clonotype was found a few times. This chain connects TRBV5-1 to TRBJ2-2; TRBD2 aligns across 12 bases. The germline CDR1 and CDR2 sequences are SGHRS and YFSETQ. There are 19 residues in the CDR3. J gave up 3 bases and V 2 bases, and 11 bases lay outside the gene matches. This CDR3 reads CASSFGLAGSHGYTGELFF. The CDR3 DNA sequence: TGCGCCAGCAGCTTTGGACTAGCGGGGTCCCATGGTTACACCGGGGAGCTGTTTTTT.

This clonotype has a count of ten or more. The gene calls are TRBV11-3 and TRBJ2-1; TRBD1 matches 10 bases. After removal of 4 bases from V and 8 bases from J, the junction contained 8 bases not matched to a gene. The germline V gene has CDR1 SGHNT and CDR2 YENEEA. This CDR3 is 15 amino acids long. The CDR3 region has the DNA TGTGCCAGCAGCTCTAGGGGGACAGGGGTGGATGAGCAGTTCTTC. Its translation is CASSSRGTGVDEQFF.

In this sample, this clonotype turned up a few times. The V gene is TRBV6-5, the J gene TRBJ2-1; D gene unclear. The CDR3 is 15 residues long. Trimming removed 3 bases from V and 4 bases from J, with 13 bases in between. The germline V gene has CDR1 MNHEY and CDR2 SVGAGI. CDR3 in DNA: TGTGCCAGCAGTTATATCATTTCTCAATACAATGAGCAGTTCTTC. Translation gives CASSYIISQYNEQFF.

The rearrangement uses TRBV30 and TRBJ1-1, with unresolved D. The CDR3 consists of 13 residues. V was clipped by 3 bases and J by 1 base, with 9 bases between them. The V gene's germline CDR1 is GTSNPN and CDR2 SVGIG (reference sequence). CDR3 in amino acids: CAWRGQANTEAFF. The CDR3 region has the DNA TGTGCCTGGAGGGGTCAGGCGAACACTGAAGCTTTCTTT. Supplemented by reference TRBV30 and TRBJ1-1, the full variable domain reads SQTIHQWPATLVQPVGSPLSLECTVEGTSNPNLYWYRQAAGRGLQLLFYSVGIGQISSEVPQNLSASRPQDRQFILSSKKLLLSDSGFYLCAWRGQANTEAFFGQGTRLTVV.

This clonotype showed up just a few times. The chain carries TRBV20-1 and TRBJ1-3; 8 nucleotides match TRBD1. The CDR3 runs to 14 residues. The germline V gene encodes CDR1 DFQATT and CDR2 SNEGSKA (reference sequence). V trimming: 5 bases; J trimming: 4 bases; junction bases outside the gene matches: 7. The CDR3 coding sequence is TGCAGTGCTCAAGACAGGGGTGTAGGAAACACCATATATTTT. The encoded protein is CSAQDRGVGNTIYF.

The rearrangement uses TRBV20-1 and TRBJ2-3, with TRBD2 matching 14 bases. J lost 4 bases, V lost 5 bases, and 14 bases had no gene match. The CDR3 length is 18 residues. Looked up from germline, CDR1 is DFQATT and CDR2 is SNEGSKA (reference sequence). CDR3 region: CSAPGLAGAAGVPDTQYF. CDR3 DNA: TGCAGTGCTCCGGGACTAGCGGGGGCTGCAGGCGTGCCAGATACGCAGTATTTT.

In this sample, this clonotype turned up many times. The V gene is TRBV11-2, the J gene TRBJ2-3; D gene unclear. CDR3 size: 13 residues. CDR1 is SGHAT and CDR2 is FQNNGV in the germline V gene. The V end was cut by 8 bases, the J end by 0 bases, with 9 bases between. The CDR3 is CASRPDSTDTQYF. DNA of the CDR3: TGTGCCAGCCGACCGGACAGCACAGATACGCAGTATTTT.

This clonotype was seen more than once but under ten times. V usage is TRBV5-6 and J usage is TRBJ1-1; D is uncertain. Germline lookup yields CDR1 SGHDT and CDR2 YYEEEE. The CDR3 has 16 amino acids. Trimming stripped 2 bases from V and 0 bases from J, with 14 bases between. The CDR3 sequence: CASSFLPYGLNTEAFF. CDR3 nucleotide sequence: TGTGCCAGCAGCTTTCTACCGTACGGGTTGAACACTGAAGCTTTCTTT.

The table lists this clonotype with a few counts. The V and J genes are TRBV6-1 and TRBJ2-5, with D possibly being TRBD2 (5 bases). The CDR3 loop spans 15 amino acids. The V gene lost 5 bases and the J gene lost 3 bases, with 16 bases spanning the gap. Germline V gene data show CDR1 as MNHNS and CDR2 as SASEGT. The CDR3 region has the DNA TGTGCCAGCAGTCGGACTCGTGGTCAAAAAGAGACCCAGTACTTC. It is translated as CASSRTRGQKETQYF.

This clonotype was counted only a few times. The chain employs TRBV5-6 and TRBJ1-4; a weak D match, TRBD1 (5 bases). This CDR3 has 14 amino acids. V was clipped by 0 bases and J by 8 bases, with 11 bases between them. The V gene's germline CDR1 is SGHDT and CDR2 YYEEEE. The DNA for the CDR3 is TGTGCCAGCAGCTTGGACAGGACCGGCGAAAAACTGTTTTTT. The encoded protein is CASSLDRTGEKLFF.

The J gene is TRBJ2-2, the V gene TRBV12-3 or TRBV12-4; D assignment may be TRBD1 or TRBD2 (5 bases each). The V end was cut by 5 bases, the J end by 0 bases, with 13 bases between. CDR3 length: 16 residues. CDR3 region: CASSPGTASNTGELFF. CDR3 coding DNA: TGTGCCAGCAGTCCTGGGACCGCCTCGAACACCGGGGAGCTGTTTTTT.

This chain joins TRBV18 and TRBJ2-3; D unresolved. This CDR3 is built from 11 residues. V gave up 6 bases and J gave up 5 bases, with 6 bases separating them. Germline V gene sequence: CDR1 KGHSH, CDR2 LQKENI. The CDR3 spells CASSPEDTQYF. The CDR3 DNA follows: TGTGCCAGCTCGCCGGAAGATACGCAGTATTTT.

This clonotype was observed a handful of times. This sequence joins TRBV3-1 and TRBJ2-1; possibly TRBD1 or TRBD2 for D (6 bases each). Germline lookup yields CDR1 LGHDT and CDR2 YNNKEL (reference sequence). This CDR3 region has 15 residues. With 1 base removed from V and 8 bases from J, the gap between germline ends came to 15 bases. Here the CDR3 reads CASSQGGASNDEQFF. As DNA, the CDR3 is TGTGCCAGCAGCCAAGGGGGGGCTAGTAACGATGAGCAGTTCTTC.

This clonotype turned up a few times. This chain connects TRBV12-3 or TRBV12-4 to TRBJ1-3; D remains ambiguous. V was clipped by 6 bases and J by 2 bases, with 8 bases between them. The CDR3 sequence is 13 residues long. CDR3 residues: CASSPGAGNTIYF. The CDR3 DNA reads TGTGCCAGCAGCCCCGGGGCTGGAAACACCATATATTTT.

The V and J genes are TRBV12-3 or TRBV12-4 and TRBJ1-1; D might be TRBD1 (5 bases). CDR3 size: 13 residues. The germline V and J ends were trimmed by 7 bases and 6 bases, with 15 bases remaining between them. The CDR3, as DNA: TGTGCCAGCACCCGAACTCAGGGTTCTGAAGCTTTCTTT. This gives the protein CASTRTQGSEAFF.

This sequence joins TRBV3-1 and TRBJ2-4, with D perhaps assigned TRBD1 or TRBD2 (5 bases each). V was pared by 4 bases and J by 2 bases, with 12 bases between. This CDR3 is 15 amino acids long. CDR1 and CDR2 (germline): LGHDT, YNNKEL (reference sequence). In nucleotides, the CDR3 is TGTGCCAGCAGCCGACTACAGGCATCCAAAAACATTCAGTACTTC. This translates into CASSRLQASKNIQYF.

This chain uses TRBV24-1 with TRBJ2-5; 8 bases are a match to TRBD2. CDR3 length equals 17 residues. V lost 4 bases and J lost 5; bases outside the gene matches: 14. Germline lookup yields CDR1 KGHDR and CDR2 SFDVKD. As DNA, the CDR3 is TGTGCCACCAGTGACCCGGCCCGGGAGGGAGGTCCGGAGACCCAGTACTTC. Translating gives CATSDPAREGGPETQYF.

This clonotype has just one count. This chain joins TRBV20-1 and TRBJ1-1, with no clear D. The germline V gene has CDR1 DFQATT and CDR2 SNEGSKA (reference sequence). This CDR3 has 13 amino acids. The V gene lost 3 bases and the J gene lost 2 bases, with 10 bases spanning the gap. CDR3 region: CSASGQSNTEAFF. The DNA for the CDR3 is TGCAGTGCTAGCGGGCAGAGTAACACTGAAGCTTTCTTT.

A few counts support this clonotype. The V and J genes are TRBV20-1 and TRBJ1-4; D not resolved. This CDR3 comprises 17 residues. Germline assignment: CDR1 DFQATT and CDR2 SNEGSKA (reference sequence). V lost 1 base to trimming and J lost 2 bases, with 17 bases between them. The CDR3 region is CSARGRILSGTNEKLFF. CDR3 DNA sequence: TGCAGTGCTAGAGGAAGAATACTCAGCGGGACTAATGAAAAACTGTTTTTT.

The rearrangement joins TRBV12-3 or TRBV12-4 to TRBJ1-1; D uncertain. The CDR3 runs to 14 residues. V was shortened by 6 bases and J by 4 bases, with 15 bases between the two germline ends. CDR3 sequence reads: CASSPGLTGTEAFF. CDR3 nucleotide sequence: TGTGCCAGCAGCCCCGGGTTAACGGGCACTGAAGCTTTCTTT.

This chain uses TRBV7-9 with TRBJ1-1; D gene uncertain. The CDR3 runs to 14 residues. V dropped 4 bases and J dropped 7 bases, with 16 bases sitting between them. Germline V gene lookup returns CDR1 SEHNR and CDR2 FQNEAQ (reference sequence). The CDR3 coding sequence is TGTGCCAGCAGCTACCCTCGGGCCCCTCATGAAGCTTTCTTT. It is translated as CASSYPRAPHEAFF. Using reference TRBV7-9 and TRBJ1-1 for the parts outside the CDR3, the full variable domain is DTGVSQNPRHKITKRGQNVTFRCDPISEHNRLYWYRQTLGQGPEFLTYFQNEAQLEKSRLLSDRFSAERPKGSFSTLEIQRTEQGDSAMYLCASSYPRAPHEAFFGQGTRLTVV.

The V gene is TRBV7-2, the J gene TRBJ2-2; the D gene is possibly TRBD1 (7 bases). Germline V gene sequence: CDR1 SGHTA, CDR2 FQGNSA. The CDR3 is 17 residues long. Trimming took off 4 bases at V and 3 bases at J, with 18 bases between the two ends. CDR3 bases: TGTGCCAGCAGCTCCGACAGGGAGGCAGCGCACACCGGGGAGCTGTTTTTT. Encoded protein: CASSSDREAAHTGELFF.

CDR3 coding DNA: TGTGCCAGCAGTCAAGACAGCTACTATGGCTACACCTTC. As protein: CASSQDSYYGYTF. The chain links TRBV6-1 to TRBJ1-2; a weak D match, TRBD1 (5 bases). V was cut by 5 bases and J by 3 bases, with 10 bases left in between. This CDR3 has 13 residues. CDR1 is MNHNS and CDR2 is SASEGT in the germline V gene.

This clonotype appeared a few times. This rearrangement joins TRBV6-5 to TRBJ2-2; the D gene is possibly TRBD2 (7 bases). CDR3 length: 15 amino acids. V lost 0 bases and J 9 bases, leaving 14 bases between the germline ends. Germline CDR1 reads MNHEY; CDR2 reads SVGAGI. CDR3 bases: TGTGCCAGCAGTTACTCTCGGGGGGCAAGAAGGGAGCTGTTTTTT. Protein product: CASSYSRGARRELFF.

The chain joins TRBV5-1 to TRBJ2-7, with a weak D call TRBD1 (6 bases). V dropped 3 bases and J dropped 3 bases, with 10 bases sitting between them. The CDR3 loop spans 13 amino acids. Germline CDR1 is SGHRS and CDR2 is YFSETQ. The CDR3 region is CASSWTEDYEQYF. The CDR3 DNA reads as TGCGCCAGCAGCTGGACAGAAGACTACGAGCAGTACTTC.

This clonotype was counted only a few times. The V and J genes are TRBV4-1 and TRBJ2-2, with 8 bases lining up with TRBD2. The CDR3 consists of 17 residues. V lost 1 base to trimming and J lost 6 bases; unmatched junction nucleotides: 10. Germline V gives CDR1 MGHRA, CDR2 YSYEKL. CDR3 region: CASSQARLAPGSGELFF. The CDR3 DNA reads as TGCGCCAGCAGCCAAGCCCGACTAGCGCCGGGGTCCGGGGAGCTGTTTTTT.

In its sample, this clonotype was seen a few times. This sequence joins TRBV5-1 and TRBJ1-2; D uncertain. The CDR3 loop spans 14 amino acids. Trimming left V 5 bases short and J 6 bases short, with 17 bases between. The germline CDR1 and CDR2 sequences are SGHRS and YFSETQ. This CDR3 reads CASRLPAIVNGYTF. CDR3 sequence (DNA): TGCGCCAGCAGGTTGCCGGCCATCGTTAATGGCTACACCTTC.